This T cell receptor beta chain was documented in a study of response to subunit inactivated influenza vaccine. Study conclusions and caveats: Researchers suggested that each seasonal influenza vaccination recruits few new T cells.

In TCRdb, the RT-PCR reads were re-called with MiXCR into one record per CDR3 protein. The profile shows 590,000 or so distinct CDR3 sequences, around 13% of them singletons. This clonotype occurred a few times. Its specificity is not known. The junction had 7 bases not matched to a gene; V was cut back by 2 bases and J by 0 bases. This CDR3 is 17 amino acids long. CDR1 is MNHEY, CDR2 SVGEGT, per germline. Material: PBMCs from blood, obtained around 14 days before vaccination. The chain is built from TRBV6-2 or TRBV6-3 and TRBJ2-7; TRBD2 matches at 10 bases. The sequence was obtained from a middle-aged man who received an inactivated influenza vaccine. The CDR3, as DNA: TGTGCCAGCAGTTACGCTAGCGGGGGAATGATCTCCTACGAGCAGTACTTC. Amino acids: CASSYASGGMISYEQYF.